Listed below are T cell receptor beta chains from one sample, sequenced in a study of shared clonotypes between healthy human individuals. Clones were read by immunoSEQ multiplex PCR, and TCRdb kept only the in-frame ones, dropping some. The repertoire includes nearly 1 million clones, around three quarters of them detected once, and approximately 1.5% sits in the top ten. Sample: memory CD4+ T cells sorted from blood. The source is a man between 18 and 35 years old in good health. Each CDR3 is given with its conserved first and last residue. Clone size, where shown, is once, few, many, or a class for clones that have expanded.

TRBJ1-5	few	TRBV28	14	CASNLGQATGPQHF
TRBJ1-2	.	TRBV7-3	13	CASSSGTDYGYTF
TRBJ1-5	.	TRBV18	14	CASQENNSNQPQHF
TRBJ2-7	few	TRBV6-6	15	CASSYLGLSSYEQYF
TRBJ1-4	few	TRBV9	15	CASSPRDSKPEKLFF
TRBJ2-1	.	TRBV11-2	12	CASSLHGNEQFF
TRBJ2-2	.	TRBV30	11	CAWSVFGELFF
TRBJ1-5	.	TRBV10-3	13	CATQGFSNQPQHF
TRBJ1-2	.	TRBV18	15	CASSPALDRVYGYTF
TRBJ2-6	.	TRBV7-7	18	CASSPLAGRVLGANVLTF
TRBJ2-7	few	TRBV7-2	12	CASSLNPYEQYF
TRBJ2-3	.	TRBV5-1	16	CASSLFGTSGTDTQYF
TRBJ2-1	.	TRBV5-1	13	CASKPGEDNEQFF
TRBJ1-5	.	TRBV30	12	CAWSVKGMPQHF
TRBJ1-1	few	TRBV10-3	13	CAANTGMNTEAFF
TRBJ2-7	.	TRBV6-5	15	CASRLSSGSSYEQYF
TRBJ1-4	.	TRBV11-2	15	CASSLEGSRAEKLFF
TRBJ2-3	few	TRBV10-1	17	CASSEVGGRLRTDTQYF
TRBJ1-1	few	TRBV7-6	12	CASSATGVQAFF
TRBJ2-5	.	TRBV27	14	CASSPGQDGETQYF
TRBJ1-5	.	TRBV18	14	CASSPGTADQPQHF
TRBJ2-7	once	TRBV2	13	CASSGQDGSEQYF
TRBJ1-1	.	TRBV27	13	CASSSAMNTEAFF
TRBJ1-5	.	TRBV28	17	CASSFAGRVYSNQPQHF
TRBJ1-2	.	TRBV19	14	CASSTGPWGYGYTF
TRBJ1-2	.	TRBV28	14	CASSPRTVWYGYTF
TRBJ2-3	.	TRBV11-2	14	CASSEQGLGDTQYF
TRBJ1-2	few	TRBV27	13	CASAFRDKNGYTF
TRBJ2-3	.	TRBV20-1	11	CSARSADTQYF